A selection of T cell receptor beta chains follows, all from one sample in a study of blood T cells in healthy people across ages. TCRdb passed the 5' RACE reads through MiXCR, listing each CDR3 protein once. This table holds some 1.5 million distinct CDR3 sequences, roughly 28% found once. Specimen: blood. Receptors originate from a woman in her twenties or thirties in good health. The conserved cysteine and the conserved F or W are not part of the CDR3 here. The order of the fields is V gene, J gene, D gene, clone size, CDR3 protein. The D gene is left open where the match is weak. Clone size is not always given. Where it is, it says once, few, many or a class for expanded clones.

TRBV29-1	TRBJ1-1	.	.	SVDRRMNTEAF
TRBV5-1	TRBJ2-5	.	few	ASSLGSRNQETQY
TRBV7-2	TRBJ2-5	.	.	ASSLGAGNRAQETQY
TRBV7-8	TRBJ2-2	TRBD2	few	ASSLVTSGRGGELF
TRBV27	TRBJ2-7	.	.	ASSLSVGATYEQY
TRBV27	TRBJ2-7	.	many	ASGRGTYEQY
TRBV12-3/TRBV12-4	TRBJ2-2	.	.	ASSPAPFGELF
TRBV2	TRBJ1-5	.	.	VSQRGSGQPQH
TRBV18	TRBJ2-1	.	few	ASSPGRLMDNEQF
TRBV11-2	.	.	.	ASSLDGAGPETQY
TRBV3-1	TRBJ2-5	.	.	ASSQELRKAQY
TRBV20-1	TRBJ2-7	.	once	SASSDGFPYEGEY
TRBV27	TRBJ1-3	.	.	ASSSSRAYGNTIY
TRBV20-1	TRBJ2-5	TRBD2	.	SARLTGGAETQY
TRBV5-5	TRBJ2-5	.	.	ASSSASRVQETQY
TRBV9	TRBJ2-3	.	few	ASSVGSAATDTQY
TRBV4-2	TRBJ2-5	TRBD1	.	ASGQTGKNQETQY
TRBV6-5	TRBJ1-2	.	few	ASSYGHSERANYGYT
TRBV6-2/TRBV6-3	TRBJ1-1	.	.	ASSNTGFDMNTEAF
TRBV2	TRBJ2-1	TRBD2	.	ASSEWASGADEQF
TRBV20-1	TRBJ2-3	.	.	SAFPPDTTDTQY
TRBV15	TRBJ2-3	.	few	ATSSGRSDSTDTQY
TRBV7-9	TRBJ2-3	.	.	ASSPRDKETDTQY
TRBV6-6	TRBJ1-4	.	.	ASSNGQPIEKLF
TRBV9	TRBJ2-5	.	.	ASSVSPARTSPETQY
TRBV30	TRBJ2-3	.	few	AWSVRAGTDTQY
TRBV7-2	TRBJ2-1	.	few	ASSPEAGPFNEQF
TRBV2	TRBJ2-5	.	.	ASSEYMGGRETQY
TRBV9	TRBJ2-3	.	few	ASGEDGLTDTQY
TRBV12-3/TRBV12-4	TRBJ2-1	TRBD2	few	ASSQTSGRSNEQF
TRBV28	TRBJ2-7	TRBD2	many	ASQAGHEQY
TRBV4-1	TRBJ1-4	.	.	ASSQGPTLEKLF
TRBV7-6	TRBJ2-7	TRBD2	few	ASSLAAGTGTTLYEQY
TRBV6-6	.	.	few	AGSYDPKVGEETQY
TRBV7-2	TRBJ2-1	.	.	ASSLETRNEQF
TRBV12-3/TRBV12-4	TRBJ1-2	TRBD1	.	ASTAQGLKRRGYT
TRBV9	TRBJ2-3	.	once	AGSVGASEYTDTQY
TRBV20-1	TRBJ2-7	.	few	SAKREEQY
TRBV7-2	TRBJ1-5	.	.	ASSLMAGGDQPQH
TRBV5-1	TRBJ1-2	TRBD1	many	ASSQMTGDDGYT
TRBV12-3/TRBV12-4	TRBJ2-5	.	many	ASKAGGETQY
TRBV18	TRBJ2-3	.	.	ASSRATADTQY
TRBV9	TRBJ2-7	TRBD2	.	ASSPTSGSGYEQY
TRBV10-3	TRBJ2-3	TRBD1	.	ATRTGSATDTQY